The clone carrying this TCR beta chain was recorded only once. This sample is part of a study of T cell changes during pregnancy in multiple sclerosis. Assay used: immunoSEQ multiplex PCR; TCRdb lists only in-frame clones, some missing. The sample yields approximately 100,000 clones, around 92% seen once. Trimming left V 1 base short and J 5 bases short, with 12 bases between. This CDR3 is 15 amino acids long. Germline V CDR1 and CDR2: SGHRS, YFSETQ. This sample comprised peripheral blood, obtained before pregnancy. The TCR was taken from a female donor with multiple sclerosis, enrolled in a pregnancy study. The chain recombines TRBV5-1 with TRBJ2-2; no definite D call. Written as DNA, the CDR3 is TGCGCCAGCAGCTTGAGGAGTGGCCCTACCGGGGAGCTGTTTTTT. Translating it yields CASSLRSGPTGELFF.